This TCR beta chain was recovered during a study of patients and donors after allogeneic stem cell transplantation. The germline CDR1 and CDR2 sequences are MNHNS and SASEGT. This CDR3 is 13 amino acids long. Notes on this clonotype: Mismatch with germline at one junction end may stem from a read error.

A single record per CDR3 protein comes from TCRdb applying MiXCR to the RT-PCR reads. This table has 800,000 to 1,000,000 distinct CDR3 sequences, about 20% appearing once. V is TRBV6-1 and J is TRBJ2-7, with D possibly being TRBD2 (7 bases). The sequenced sample was blood, either unsorted or a sorted T cell fraction (not recorded which). The receptor was isolated from a human donor who was either an allogeneic HSCT recipient or a stem cell or donor lymphocyte infusion donor (not recorded which). It is not recorded whose cells these are; they may come from a transplant donor. CDR3 amino acids: CASIAGASYEHYF. The CDR3 DNA follows: TGTGCCAGCATCGCGGGGGCCTCCTACGAGCACTACTTC.